This TCR beta chain stems from a study of blood T cell repertoires in COVID-19. Study at large: The United States, Italy and Spain supplied acute and convalescent COVID-19 samples. The analysed material was cDNA or gDNA that came from T cells, B-cell-depleted T cells, or PBMCs.

Original data processing: By means of reference gene primer amplification, nucleated cell counts were estimated. Profiling relied on immunoSEQ multiplex PCR, and the TCRdb table lists in-frame clones only, not all of them. The V and J calls and clone size are taken from that table; D and trimming were inferred from the DNA. The sample records 150,000 to 200,000 clones, more than 75% being singletons. CDR1 SNHLY and CDR2 FYNNEI come from the germline V gene. Trimming removed 10 bases at V and 0 bases at J, with 12 bases between. The CDR3 runs to 14 residues. Seattle participants joined during active infection and were tracked over time.

Sequenced material: peripheral blood. The sequence was collected from a woman in her 70s with COVID-19, enrolled during active disease. The V and J genes are TRBV2 and TRBJ2-2, with D tentatively TRBD1 (6 bases). CDR3 sequence (DNA): TGTGCCATTAGGACAGTCGCGAACACCGGGGAGCTGTTTTTT. It translates to CAIRTVANTGELFF.